This is a list of T cell receptor beta chains from one sample in a study of identical twins. TCRdb processed the 5' RACE reads anew with MiXCR; each CDR3 protein has one entry. Of approximately 220,000 distinct CDR3 sequences listed, 6.5% to 9% were seen once; the top ten hold under 7%. This sample was also put to use in a study of yellow fever vaccine responses in identical twins.

Sequencing used CD8+ T cells sorted from blood. The receptors shown here come from a woman aged 18-35 years in good health. The CDR3 runs from the conserved cysteine through the conserved F or W. A D gene is named only where the DNA matches it firmly. Expanded clones are given a class, and other clones once, few, many or no size at all.

abundance	len	v_gene	j_gene	d_gene	CDR3aa	CDR3nt
many	16	TRBV28	TRBJ2-3	TRBD2	CASSKTLAGEADTQYF	TGTGCCAGCAGTAAAACACTAGCGGGGGAGGCGGATACGCAGTATTTT
many	16	TRBV4-2	TRBJ1-6	-	CASSQEVAGPNSPLHF	TGTGCCAGCAGCCAAGAAGTAGCAGGACCCAATTCACCCCTCCACTTT
many	15	TRBV4-1	TRBJ2-5	-	CASSQDSSTEETQYF	TGCGCCAGCAGCCAAGATTCGTCAACAGAAGAGACCCAGTACTTC
few	14	TRBV12-3/TRBV12-4	TRBJ1-1	TRBD1	CASRTGGADTEAFF	TGTGCCAGCAGGACAGGGGGTGCGGACACTGAAGCTTTCTTT
-	13	TRBV9	TRBJ1-2	TRBD1	CASSPGDREGYTF	TGTGCCAGCAGCCCCGGGGACAGGGAGGGCTACACCTTC
-	19	TRBV27	TRBJ2-6	TRBD2	CASRLLAGATSSGANVLTF	TGTGCCAGCAGATTACTAGCGGGGGCCACGAGCTCTGGGGCCAACGTCCTGACTTTC
many	14	TRBV25-1	TRBJ2-3	-	CASSGLADTDTQYF	TGTGCCAGCAGTGGCCTAGCCGACACAGATACGCAGTATTTT
-	13	TRBV12-3/TRBV12-4	TRBJ2-5	TRBD2	CASSPSGGETQYF	TGTGCCAGCAGTCCCTCGGGAGGAGAGACCCAGTACTTC
few	12	TRBV25-1	TRBJ1-5	-	CASSEYNQPQHF	TGTGCCAGCAGTGAATATAATCAGCCCCAGCATTTT
-	19	TRBV4-1	TRBJ2-3	-	CASSQNPPGGQGGTDTQYF	TGCGCCAGCAGCCAGAACCCCCCAGGGGGGCAAGGTGGCACAGATACGCAGTATTTT
-	13	TRBV21-1	TRBJ2-1	-	CASSKAQGNEQFF	TGTGCCAGCAGCAAAGCGCAGGGCAATGAGCAGTTCTTC
many	14	TRBV21-1	TRBJ2-2	-	CASSNPVNTGELFF	TGTGCCAGCAGCAACCCCGTGAACACCGGGGAGCTGTTTTTT
many	15	TRBV7-9	TRBJ2-1	TRBD2	CASSLAGGVYNEQFF	TGTGCCAGCAGCTTAGCGGGGGGGGTTTACAATGAGCAGTTCTTC
few	14	TRBV20-1	TRBJ2-1	-	CSARDFLEGNGEFF	TGCAGTGCTAGAGATTTTCTCGAGGGGAACGGCGAGTTCTTC
few	12	TRBV27	TRBJ1-1	-	CASSSNDRRAFF	TGTGCCAGCAGTTCGAACGACAGGCGAGCTTTCTTT
few	16	TRBV20-1	TRBJ2-1	-	CSAPKEGGPSYNEQFF	TGCAGTGCCCCAAAGGAGGGGGGGCCCTCCTACAATGAGCAGTTCTTC
many	14	TRBV20-1	TRBJ1-2	-	CSARVRTFNYGYTF	TGCAGTGCTAGAGTACGGACGTTTAACTATGGCTACACCTTC
many	11	TRBV2	TRBJ1-1	-	CASSDTTEAFF	TGTGCCAGCAGTGATACCACTGAAGCTTTCTTT